The T cell receptor (beta chain) described here comes from a study of T-cell reconstitution after alpha-beta-depleted transplantation in children. Unique molecular identifiers were built into the TCRbeta library. Via MiXCR, TCRdb re-called the PCR reads, giving one row per CDR3 protein. The sample records 98,000 or so distinct CDR3 sequences, less than 25% being singletons. This clonotype was picked up many times. Its antigen is still unknown. Germline assignment: CDR1 DFQATT and CDR2 SNEGSKA (reference sequence). V lost 0 bases and J lost 6, with 27 bases in between. This CDR3 region has 19 residues. Study outcomes and limitations: One year after transplant, T-cell counts and diversity came mostly from newly produced T cells.

The chain has TRBV20-1 and TRBJ2-1, with TRBD2 as a possible D gene (5 bases). Sample: PBMCs, taken before TCRalphabeta/CD19-depleted stem cell transplant. The receptor comes from a boy younger than 10 with acute lymphoblastic leukemia, due to receive a stem cell transplant. CDR3 protein: CSARDPKGVSGVAVNEQFF. CDR3 bases: TGCAGTGCTAGAGATCCCAAGGGTGTAAGCGGAGTAGCTGTCAATGAGCAGTTCTTC.